This T cell receptor beta chain was sequenced for a study of metastatic and nonmetastatic thyroid tumors. Overall study: Malignant and benign thyroid patients had repertoires compared in peripheral blood and tumor or nodule tissue. General study points: For both blood and tumor, malignant thyroid tumors reportedly showed significantly higher TCR beta diversity than benign nodules did.

Patients had received no treatment of any kind before thyroid surgery. A remark on this clone: Its antigen remains unknown.

In the authors' workflow: For papillary thyroid cancer, a distant-metastasis classifier was constructed from CDR3 differences observed across clinicopathological groups. MiXCR re-clonotyped the PCR reads for TCRdb. These V and J calls originate from TCRdb's pipeline instead of the authors' own analysis. The table shows about 39,000 clones, with 15% to 20% occurring only once. V was pared by 5 bases and J by 4 bases, with 12 bases of the junction left unmatched. CDR3 length: 16 amino acids. Germline assignment: CDR1 SGHAT and CDR2 FQDESV (reference sequence). The TCR originated in a female donor with papillary thyroid cancer or a benign thyroid nodule (not recorded which). Some clones in this sample may be carry-over from other donors' samples. The sample taken for sequencing was blood. The chain couples TRBV11-1 to TRBJ2-3; 7 bases align to TRBD2. The CDR3 DNA reads TGTGCCAGCAGCCCACGGACTAGGGTAGTCGCAGATACGCAGTATTTT. Translation: CASSPRTRVVADTQYF.